This T cell receptor beta chain came from a study of blood T cell repertoires in COVID-19. The CDR3 is 16 amino acids. V shed 7 bases, J shed 2 bases, and the junction held 12 bases outside the gene matches. CDR1 is SNHLY and CDR2 is FYNNEI in the germline V gene. Profiled with immunoSEQ multiplex PCR; TCRdb holds only in-frame clones, not every one. Of tens of thousands of clones listed, about 86% are singletons. The sample comprised peripheral blood. The rearrangement uses TRBV2 and TRBJ2-3; TRBD2 aligns across 7 bases. The TCR originated in a human donor with acute or convalescent COVID-19. The donor label of this sample is uncertain. The CDR3 DNA reads as TGTGCCAGCACGAACGAAGCGGGGCAGCCCACAGATACGCAGTATTTT. Its translation: CASTNEAGQPTDTQYF.